This T cell receptor (beta chain) derives from a study of vaccination effects on CD4 cells after COVID-19 (dated by TCRdb to 2021 to 2024). As for the study more broadly: To identify antigen-specific CD4+ T cell clonotypes by their expansion, the ViraFEST assay first stimulated PBMC with viral peptide pools and then applied TCR sequencing. Participants received two doses of either the BNT162b2 or the mRNA-1273 mRNA SARS-CoV-2 vaccine. Approximately 2.1 million PBMC per well were cultured in IMDM with roughly 5% human AB serum, 10 IU/ml IL-2 and gentamicin, plus 10 ug/ml peptides. SARS-CoV-2 spike-specific CD4+ TCR repertoires from before and after mRNA vaccination were compared in COVID-19 convalescent patients and in infection-naive vaccine recipients. Altogether, roughly 10 COVID-19 convalescent patients and several SARS-CoV-2-naive healthy vaccine recipients made up the full study. Cultures from other donors in the study were sequenced with the Oncomine TCR Beta short-read assay on an Illumina iSeq 100.

After more than 9 days of culture, CD4+ T cells were isolated with the EasySep CD4+ T cell isolation kit. Healthy vaccine recipients had no prior SARS-CoV-2 infection, confirmed by negative nucleocapsid antibodies before and after vaccination. On days 3 and 7, half of the culture medium was replaced with fresh IL-2-containing medium. Unless noted otherwise, every peptide stimulation condition was grown in triplicate wells. PBMC were separated from whole blood using Ficoll-Paque Plus gradient centrifugation and were then either cryopreserved at -140C or used fresh. The QIAamp micro DNA kit was used to extract genomic DNA from the cultured CD4+ T cells. Comment on this clone: Its antigen has not been determined. Within one base of it there is no much larger clone, and no base qualities were kept.

Library method: the immunoSEQ multiplex PCR assay. TCR beta CDR3 sequencing was performed on DNA from the cultured, isolated CD4+ T cells. For the original study's pipeline: Non-productive TCR sequences were removed, reads were trimmed to the CDR3 region, and CDR3s of at least 7 amino acids were retained. The MANAFEST web app was used to identify antigen-specific clonotypes by comparing expansion in peptide wells with expansion in reference cultures. To be called positive, a clone needed expansion at FDR<0.05 compared with the reference and with all other wells, an odds ratio greater than 5, and a frequency greater than 0.1% in two replicate wells. Clonotypes significantly expanded in SARS-CoV-2 spike wells and in at least one common cold coronavirus spike condition were defined as cross-reactive. CDR3 similarity was assessed by Levenshtein distance with the stringdist R package, and unrooted trees were built with ape in R 3.6.1. TCRdb re-hosts the immuneACCESS table, in-frame sequences only. Its copies lack some clones; in the studies checked, an unresolved V gene accounts for under half of them, and the cause for the rest is not known. The DNA was the basis for D and trimming; V, J and clone size are from that table. The sample table contains 40,000 or so clones; only one count was recorded for approximately 75% of them. Of the sample, approximately 2.9% falls within the top ten clones.

From the germline V gene (reference sequence), CDR1 is SGHNT and CDR2 is YYREEE. Ends trimmed: V by 4 bases, J by 3 bases; bases unmatched to a gene: 3. There are 13 amino acids in the CDR3, from cysteine to phenylalanine inclusive. Of all the DNA, just the CDR3 is kept, 39 bases in frame from base 1. The research as a whole found: Among healthy vaccine recipients, nearly all vaccine-induced clones were SARS-CoV-2 mono-reactive, and only 1 of 255 was cross-reactive with common cold coronaviruses. At late post-vaccination timepoints, both infection-induced and vaccine-induced clones showed marked clonal contraction, consistent with waning T cell responses. Only a small number of convalescent patients were included, and no early post-infection timepoints were available, which limited the study.

The rearrangement combines TRBV5-4 with TRBJ2-7, and TRBD1 aligns with 8 junction nucleotides. The sample here was CD4+ T cells from PBMCs cultured without peptide, taken before COVID-19 vaccination. This clonotype was sampled from a human donor who received a COVID-19 vaccine. CDR3 protein: CASSTGQGYEQYF. In nucleotide form, the sequence is TGTGCCAGCAGCACCGGACAGGGCTACGAGCAGTACTTC.